These 18 T cell receptor beta chains share one sample of origin, sequenced in a study of T-cell memory formation after mild COVID-19 (TCRdb year 2021). Libraries were prepared through 5' RACE. These reads were obtained on an Illumina NovaSeq 6000. In TCRdb, the public reads were trimmed at Q25 with fastp and aligned with MiXCR, with productive beta chains retained. Duplicate CDR3 protein sequences are folded into a single record with the most common DNA and genes. The sample table contains approximately 400,000 distinct CDR3 sequences; only one count was recorded for approximately 25% of them. The ten largest account for 7% to 9.5% of the sample. The sequenced sample consisted of PBMCs or a T cell subset sorted from them (not recorded which). The source of these receptors is an adult woman who had mild COVID-19 (a few samples of this study predate the infection). The sample titles of this study are shuffled in the database, so cell type and time point are left out; the donor was told from shared clones.

The chain has TRBV4-1 and TRBJ2-3, with 10 bases lining up with TRBD1. The CDR3 extends over 14 amino acids. The germline CDR1 and CDR2 sequences are MGHRA and YSYEKL. After removal of 5 bases from V and 6 bases from J, the junction contained 5 bases not matched to a gene. In DNA, the CDR3 is TGCGCCAGCAGCTCACCGGGACAGGGGGATACGCAGTATTTT. It specifies CASSSPGQGDTQYF.

This clonotype was observed a handful of times. The V call is TRBV7-9, the J call TRBJ2-5; either TRBD1 or TRBD2 may supply D (5 bases each). The germline gives CDR1 SEHNR, CDR2 FQNEAQ (reference sequence). The V gene lost 4 bases and the J gene lost 3 bases, with 15 bases spanning the gap. This CDR3 spans 15 amino acids. Here the CDR3 reads CASSSPGRQEETQYF. CDR3 DNA: TGTGCCAGCAGCTCCCCGGGACGGCAAGAAGAGACCCAGTACTTC.

This clonotype was picked up a small number of times. This chain uses TRBV7-6 with TRBJ2-7, with TRBD1 matching 7 bases. This CDR3 has 14 residues. The trim removed 6 bases at V and 1 base at J, leaving 6 bases unmatched. Germline lookup yields CDR1 SGHVS and CDR2 FNYEAQ. The CDR3 region has the DNA TGTGCCAGCAGGCCCGGGACAGAGTCCTACGAGCAGTACTTC. Protein sequence: CASRPGTESYEQYF.

The chain is built from TRBV7-2 and TRBJ2-1; TRBD1 or TRBD2 may be the D gene (6 bases each). CDR1 SGHTA and CDR2 FQGNSA come from the germline V gene. The ends were cut back, 3 bases at V and 4 bases at J, with 13 bases in the middle. The CDR3 runs to 15 residues. The CDR3 sequence: CASSFLGGGYNEQFF. DNA of the CDR3: TGTGCCAGCAGCTTTCTAGGGGGAGGATACAATGAGCAGTTCTTC.

The chain links TRBV11-2 to TRBJ2-7; 12 bases are shared with TRBD1. V dropped 6 bases and J dropped 4; count of bases not matched to a gene: 10. Germline assignment: CDR1 SGHAT and CDR2 FQNNGV. The CDR3 runs to 16 residues. The CDR3 DNA is TGTGCCAGCAGACCTGTCCGGGACAGGGGGCCTTACGAGCAGTACTTC. Protein product: CASRPVRDRGPYEQYF.

This clonotype was seen more than once but under ten times. V is TRBV2 and J is TRBJ2-1; 8 bases fit TRBD1. After removal of 6 bases from V and 7 bases from J, the junction contained 11 bases not matched to a gene. Germline loops: CDR1 SNHLY, CDR2 FYNNEI. This CDR3 is 15 amino acids long. The CDR3 sequence is CASRGTGISWNEQFF. The CDR3 bases are TGTGCCAGCAGGGGGACAGGTATCTCGTGGAATGAGCAGTTCTTC.

The chain couples TRBV4-2 to TRBJ2-5; 10 positions match TRBD2. Germline CDR1 reads LGHNA; CDR2 reads YNFKEQ. The CDR3 has 17 residues. V was pared by 1 base and J by 3 bases, with 8 bases of the junction left unmatched. The CDR3: CASSQGRLAGAKETQYF. The CDR3 DNA follows: TGTGCCAGCAGCCAAGGACGGCTAGCGGGAGCCAAAGAGACCCAGTACTTC.

This clonotype was recorded a few times. The genes are TRBV5-6 and TRBJ2-7; TRBD2 matches 8 bases. CDR1 is SGHDT, CDR2 YYEEEE, per germline. V gave up 4 bases and J gave up 1 base; unmatched junction bases: 7. This CDR3 spans 15 amino acids. In DNA form, the CDR3 reads TGTGCCAGCAGCGGACTAGCTGTCTATTCCTACGAGCAGTACTTC. Its translation: CASSGLAVYSYEQYF. Full variable domain (outside the CDR3, taken from reference TRBV5-6 and TRBJ2-7): DAGVTQSPTHLIKTRGQQVTLRCSPKSGHDTVSWYQQALGQGPQFIFQYYEEEERQRGNFPDRFSGHQFPNYSSELNVNALLLGDSALYLCASSGLAVYSYEQYFGPGTRLTVT.

DNA of the CDR3: TGTGCCAGCACCACGTTCGGGGTCACCAACACTGAAGCTTTCTTT. It codes for CASTTFGVTNTEAFF. This sequence joins TRBV25-1 and TRBJ1-1; no definite D call. Looked up from germline, CDR1 is MGHDK and CDR2 is SYGVNS. V was clipped by 7 bases and J by 2 bases, with 17 bases between them. This CDR3 is built from 15 residues.

The table lists this clonotype with a count of one. The chain uses TRBV6-6 and TRBJ1-5; TRBD1 agrees at 9 bases. The CDR3 sequence is 15 residues long. Germline CDR1 MNHNY, CDR2 SVGAGI (reference sequence). The J segment lost 7 bases and the V segment lost 6 bases, leaving 10 bases of the junction unmatched. The CDR3 loop is CASRPIDRGKQPQHF. The DNA for the CDR3 is TGTGCCAGCAGACCTATCGACAGGGGGAAACAGCCCCAGCATTTT.

This clonotype is medium-sized. The V gene is TRBV7-2, the J gene TRBJ2-7, with 7 bases matching TRBD1. Looked up from germline, CDR1 is SGHTA and CDR2 is FQGNSA. V gave up 6 bases and J gave up 2 bases; unmatched junction bases: 10. The CDR3 length is 15 residues. The DNA of the CDR3 is TGTGCCAGCAGGTCTACCGGGACAGACGCCTACGAGCAGTACTTC. Protein: CASRSTGTDAYEQYF.

This clonotype has more than one count but fewer than ten. This chain links TRBV3-1 with TRBJ1-2; D gene uncertain. Germline-derived CDR1 and CDR2 are LGHDT and YNNKEL (reference sequence). This CDR3 is built from 14 residues. The V end was cut by 4 bases, the J end by 4 bases, with 13 bases between. The CDR3 nucleotides are TGTGCCAGCAGCCCGCCGACGGGCACCTATGGCTACACCTTC. Residues: CASSPPTGTYGYTF.

This clonotype was seen ten or more times. The chain joins TRBV5-1 to TRBJ2-1, with D perhaps being TRBD1 or TRBD2 (7 bases each). The CDR3 totals 15 residues. Trimming took 4 bases from V and 8 from J, leaving 19 bases between them. Germline CDR1 and CDR2: SGHRS and YFSETQ. CDR3: CASSPPTGSGDEQFF. CDR3 in DNA: TGCGCCAGCAGCCCGCCGACAGGGAGCGGGGATGAGCAGTTCTTC.

Written as DNA, the CDR3 is TGTGCCAGCAGCCACCTACAGGGGGACTCTGGAAACACCATATATTTT. Residues: CASSHLQGDSGNTIYF. The chain joins TRBV21-1 to TRBJ1-3; TRBD1, as called in the table, went unchecked against the DNA. TRBV21-1 corresponds to a pseudogene. CDR3 length equals 16 residues.

The table lists this clonotype with a few counts. The J gene is TRBJ2-2, the V gene TRBV20-1; 7 nucleotides line up with TRBD1. Germline lookup yields CDR1 DFQATT and CDR2 SNEGSKA (reference sequence). Unmatched junction bases numbered 4, after V lost 5 bases and J lost 1 base. The CDR3 sequence is 14 residues long. In DNA, the CDR3 is TGCAGTGCTCCTGACAGGGTGAACACCGGGGAGCTGTTTTTT. Translated, it gives CSAPDRVNTGELFF.

The rearrangement uses TRBV20-1 and TRBJ1-5; TRBD1 aligns across 8 bases. There are 13 residues in the CDR3. Germline V gives CDR1 DFQATT, CDR2 SNEGSKA (reference sequence). V shed 3 bases, J shed 5 bases, and the junction held 3 bases outside the gene matches. CDR3 region: CSARKTGDQPQHF. The CDR3 region has the DNA TGCAGTGCTAGGAAGACAGGGGATCAGCCCCAGCATTTT.

Written as DNA, the CDR3 is TGTGCCAGCAGCAAAGTACGTCACAGGGGGCATCCTAGTAGCAATCAGCCCCAGCATTTT. It yields the protein CASSKVRHRGHPSSNQPQHF. V gene TRBV21-1 combines with J gene TRBJ1-5; the table's D call, TRBD1, has no DNA check behind it. TRBV21-1 is designated a pseudogene. The CDR3 runs 20 residues.

This clonotype was counted between two and nine times. V is TRBV27 and J is TRBJ1-1; 10 positions match TRBD1. The J segment lost 6 bases and the V segment lost 5 bases, leaving 6 bases of the junction unmatched. Per germline, CDR1 MNHEY and CDR2 SMNVEV (reference sequence). This CDR3 has 14 residues. CDR3 nucleotide sequence: TGTGCCAGCAGTCCGGACAGGGGGGGCGCTGAAGCTTTCTTT. Protein product: CASSPDRGGAEAFF.